These T cell receptor beta chains were read from a single sample in a study of post-analysis software for immune sequencing data. TCRdb called the PCR reads again in MiXCR, with one record for every CDR3 protein. Among some 800,000 distinct CDR3 sequences listed, 46% were seen once. Sequencing input: blood. These receptors all come from a girl between 5 and 17 years old with multiple sclerosis. Each CDR3 is given with its conserved first and last residue. D genes are given only for firm matches. Part of the rows lack a size; the others show once, few, many or a class for expanded clones.

TRBV5-1,TRBJ2-7,NA,NA,CASSLGRTGDEQYF,TGCGCCAGCAGCTTGGGTCGGACCGGGGACGAGCAGTACTTC
TRBV20-1,TRBJ2-1,TRBD2,NA,CSAPWGGSSCNEQFF,TGCAGTGCACCTTGGGGCGGGAGCTCTTGCAATGAGCAGTTCTTC
TRBV7-6,TRBJ2-1,TRBD2,NA,CASSPSRGRARDEQFF,TGTGCCAGCAGCCCGAGTCGCGGGAGGGCCCGGGATGAGCAGTTCTTC
TRBV20-1,TRBJ2-1,NA,NA,CSAQGGRGAYNEQFF,TGCAGTGCCCAAGGAGGCAGGGGCGCCTACAATGAGCAGTTCTTC
TRBV20-1,TRBJ1-2,NA,NA,CSARVWQTYYGYTF,TGCAGTGCTAGAGTTTGGCAGACCTACTATGGCTACACCTTC
TRBV28,TRBJ2-1,NA,NA,CASSFPGPSSYNEQFF,TGTGCCAGCAGTTTCCCGGGGCCCTCCTCCTACAATGAGCAGTTCTTC
TRBV7-9,TRBJ1-2,NA,NA,CASSTLPGAYGYTF,TGTGCCAGCAGCACACTCCCCGGGGCGTATGGCTACACCTTC
TRBV28,TRBJ2-1,TRBD2,NA,CASSFGVSSGSSRQFF,TGTGCCAGCAGTTTTGGGGTCTCTAGCGGGAGTTCGCGGCAGTTCTTC
TRBV5-1,TRBJ2-2,NA,NA,CASSYQSTVAAELFF,TGCGCCAGCAGCTACCAATCAACTGTCGCGGCGGAGCTGTTTTTT
TRBV2,TRBJ2-1,TRBD2,NA,CASSEVAGALYNEQFF,TGTGCCAGCAGTGAGGTAGCGGGAGCTCTCTACAATGAGCAGTTCTTC
TRBV12-3/TRBV12-4,TRBJ2-5,NA,few,CASSPQGKETQYF,TGTGCCAGCAGCCCTCAGGGTAAAGAGACCCAGTACTTC
TRBV7-9,TRBJ1-2,NA,few,CASSQDRVGYTF,TGTGCCAGCAGCCAAGACCGGGTTGGCTACACCTTC
TRBV2,TRBJ2-5,TRBD2,once,CASSVSGRGSQYF,TGTGCCAGCAGCGTCAGCGGGAGAGGGTCCCAGTACTTC
TRBV25-1,TRBJ2-1,TRBD2,few,CASSESSGRVEQFF,TGTGCCAGCAGTGAATCGAGCGGGAGGGTTGAGCAGTTCTTC
TRBV5-1,TRBJ2-7,TRBD2,NA,CASSPPGLAGGPSSYEQYF,TGCGCCAGCAGCCCGCCGGGACTAGCGGGAGGTCCGAGCTCCTACGAGCAGTACTTC
TRBV12-3/TRBV12-4,TRBJ2-7,NA,NA,CASSFGTNYEQYF,TGTGCCAGCAGTTTTGGGACAAACTACGAGCAGTACTTC
TRBV20-1,TRBJ2-1,TRBD1,few,CSAPRTGDPYNEQFF,TGCAGTGCCCCCAGGACAGGGGACCCCTACAATGAGCAGTTCTTC
TRBV6-2/TRBV6-3,TRBJ2-3,TRBD1,few,CASRRTGASTDTQYF,TGTGCCAGCAGGCGGACAGGGGCTAGCACAGATACGCAGTATTTT
TRBV29-1,TRBJ2-5,NA,NA,CSVDTGYRETQYF,TGCAGCGTAGATACAGGGTATCGAGAGACCCAGTACTTC
TRBV6-2/TRBV6-3,TRBJ2-7,NA,NA,CASSYGGREQYF,TGTGCCAGCAGTTACGGGGGGCGGGAGCAGTACTTC
TRBV7-9,TRBJ2-5,NA,NA,CASSLGMWVGQETQYF,TGTGCCAGCAGCTTAGGAATGTGGGTAGGCCAAGAGACCCAGTACTTC
TRBV7-2,TRBJ2-7,TRBD2,NA,CASSPARTSGEQYF,TGTGCCAGCAGCCCTGCCCGGACTAGCGGCGAGCAGTACTTC
TRBV29-1,TRBJ2-3,TRBD1,NA,CSVDPGRGQADTQYF,TGCAGCGTTGACCCCGGCAGGGGGCAAGCAGATACGCAGTATTTT
TRBV10-2,TRBJ2-5,TRBD2,NA,CASSPGLAEGKYF,TGCGCCAGCAGTCCGGGACTAGCGGAGGGGAAGTACTTC
TRBV6-1,TRBJ2-6,NA,few,CASSQGLPRSRSGANVLTF,TGTGCCAGCAGTCAAGGTCTCCCCAGGTCCCGCTCTGGGGCCAACGTCCTGACTTTC
TRBV20-1,TRBJ1-2,NA,few,CSARGRGAYGYTF,TGCAGTGCTAGAGGGCGCGGGGCGTATGGCTACACCTTC
TRBV20-1,TRBJ2-7,NA,NA,CSARGGASEGLRAQYF,TGCAGTGCTAGAGGAGGGGCTAGCGAGGGTTTAAGGGCCCAGTACTTC
TRBV6-5,TRBJ2-5,NA,NA,CASSYQWGQEDGQYF,TGTGCCAGCAGTTACCAGTGGGGTCAAGAAGACGGGCAGTACTTC
TRBV12-3/TRBV12-4,TRBJ2-1,TRBD2,few,CASSLQREGFEQFF,TGTGCCAGCAGTTTACAGCGGGAGGGATTTGAGCAGTTCTTC
TRBV3-1,TRBJ2-1,TRBD2,NA,CASSPGRTALAHEQFF,TGTGCCAGCAGCCCAGGAAGGACGGCACTAGCGCATGAGCAGTTCTTC
TRBV7-2,TRBJ1-5,NA,NA,CASSSSAQGGQPQHF,TGTGCCAGCAGCTCTAGCGCTCAAGGCGGACAGCCCCAGCATTTT
TRBV7-3,TRBJ2-1,NA,few,CASSLNGEQFF,TGTGCCAGCAGCTTAAATGGGGAGCAGTTCTTC
TRBV7-3,TRBJ2-3,NA,NA,CASSFSGIADTQYF,TGTGCCAGCAGCTTTTCAGGAATTGCAGATACGCAGTATTTT
TRBV29-1,TRBJ1-2,NA,NA,CSVDEAYGYTF,TGCAGCGTTGATGAGGCTTATGGCTACACCTTC
TRBV5-1,TRBJ1-4,TRBD1,NA,CASSLGGGRTNEKLFF,TGCGCCAGCAGCTTGGGAGGGGGCCGAACTAATGAAAAACTGTTTTTT
TRBV7-9,TRBJ2-5,NA,NA,CASSLMTELAGETQYF,TGTGCCAGCAGCTTAATGACCGAGCTAGCCGGGGAGACCCAGTACTTC
TRBV10-3,TRBJ1-5,NA,NA,CAISESEAGSSQPQHF,TGTGCCATCAGTGAGTCTGAGGCAGGGTCTTCTCAGCCCCAGCATTTT
TRBV24-1,TRBJ2-7,NA,NA,CATSDPSGERNEQYF,TGTGCCACCAGTGACCCTTCGGGGGAGCGAAACGAGCAGTACTTC
TRBV15,TRBJ2-7,TRBD2,few,CATSRGGGSRGLAYEQYF,TGTGCCACCAGCAGAGGAGGGGGAAGTCGGGGACTAGCTTACGAGCAGTACTTC
TRBV12-3/TRBV12-4,TRBJ2-3,NA,NA,CASSPRARSDTQYF,TGTGCCAGCAGTCCCCGGGCGAGGTCAGATACGCAGTATTTT
TRBV6-5,TRBJ2-7,NA,NA,CASSYGPDYEQYF,TGTGCCAGCAGTTATGGCCCGGACTACGAGCAGTACTTC
TRBV4-3,TRBJ1-5,NA,NA,CASSPLPGTNPGYSNQPQHF,TGCGCCAGCAGCCCCCTCCCCGGGACAAACCCGGGCTATAGCAATCAGCCCCAGCATTTT
TRBV3-1,TRBJ2-1,TRBD1,few,CASSPMTGGYNEQFF,TGTGCCAGCAGCCCAATGACAGGGGGCTACAATGAGCAGTTCTTC
TRBV29-1,TRBJ1-1,NA,many,CSVWEMNTEAFF,TGCAGCGTTTGGGAGATGAACACTGAAGCTTTCTTT
TRBV7-7,TRBJ2-7,NA,few,CASSLGTTDYEQYF,TGTGCTAGCAGCTTAGGGACAACCGACTACGAGCAGTACTTC
TRBV9,TRBJ2-2,TRBD1,NA,CASSVSPQGATGELFF,TGTGCCAGCAGCGTTAGCCCACAGGGGGCGACCGGGGAGCTGTTTTTT
TRBV12-3/TRBV12-4,TRBJ2-7,NA,NA,CASSSMGKSSYEQYF,TGTGCCAGCAGTTCAATGGGGAAGAGCTCCTACGAGCAGTACTTC
TRBV7-8,TRBJ1-2,NA,NA,CASSLGQHDGYTF,TGTGCCAGCAGCTTGGGTCAGCACGATGGCTACACCTTC
TRBV10-3,TRBJ1-6,NA,NA,CAIKDDRSYNSPLHF,TGTGCCATCAAGGACGACCGCTCCTATAATTCACCCCTCCACTTT
TRBV24-1,TRBJ2-3,TRBD1,few,CATSLRGQSSTDTQYF,TGTGCCACCAGTCTTAGGGGACAGTCTAGCACAGATACGCAGTATTTT
TRBV5-1,TRBJ2-7,TRBD2,NA,CASSGGLAGYTYEQYF,TGCGCCAGCAGCGGGGGACTAGCGGGTTACACCTACGAGCAGTACTTC
TRBV19,TRBJ2-2,TRBD2,once,CASSIGEGSTGELFF,TGTGCCAGTAGTATAGGGGAGGGGTCCACCGGGGAGCTGTTTTTT
TRBV12-3/TRBV12-4,TRBJ2-7,NA,NA,CASSPPGSIYEQYF,TGTGCCAGCAGTCCCCCCGGGTCCATCTACGAGCAGTACTTC